This T cell receptor beta chain was captured in a study of cytomegalovirus exposure and HLA in healthy donors. This CDR3 comprises 15 residues. CDR1 is SGHTS, CDR2 YDEGEE, per germline. The J segment lost 2 bases and the V segment lost 5 bases, leaving 7 bases of the junction unmatched. PCR was performed using 60 Vbeta and 13 Jbeta primers. Assay used: immunoSEQ multiplex PCR; TCRdb lists only in-frame clones, some missing. The data contain approximately 110,000 clones, approximately 80% of them singletons. The chain uses TRBV5-8 and TRBJ2-7; 10 bases line up with TRBD2. Sequencing was done on a sample of PBMCs. The clonotype comes from a woman in her 40s in good health and CMV-seropositive. The CDR3 DNA sequence: TGTGCCAGCAGTTATACCGGGACTAGCGCCTACGAGCAGTACTTC. It translates to CASSYTGTSAYEQYF.